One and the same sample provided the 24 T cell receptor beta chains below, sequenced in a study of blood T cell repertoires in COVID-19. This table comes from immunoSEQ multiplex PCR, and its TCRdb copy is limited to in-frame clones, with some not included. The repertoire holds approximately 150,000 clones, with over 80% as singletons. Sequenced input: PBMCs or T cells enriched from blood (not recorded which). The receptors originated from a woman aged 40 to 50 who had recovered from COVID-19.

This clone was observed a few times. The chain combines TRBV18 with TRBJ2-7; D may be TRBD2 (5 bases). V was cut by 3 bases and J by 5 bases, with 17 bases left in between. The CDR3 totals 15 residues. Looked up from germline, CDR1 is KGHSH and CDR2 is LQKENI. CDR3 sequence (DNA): TGTGCCAGCTCACCGCCCGACGAGGGTTTGGACGAGCAGTACTTC. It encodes CASSPPDEGLDEQYF.

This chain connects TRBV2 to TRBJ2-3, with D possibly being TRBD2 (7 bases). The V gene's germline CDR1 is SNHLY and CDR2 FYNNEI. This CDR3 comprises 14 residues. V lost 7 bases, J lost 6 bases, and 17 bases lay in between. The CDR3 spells CASKEGGAGDTQYF. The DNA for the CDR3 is TGTGCCAGCAAGGAGGGGGGGGCAGGGGATACGCAGTATTTT.

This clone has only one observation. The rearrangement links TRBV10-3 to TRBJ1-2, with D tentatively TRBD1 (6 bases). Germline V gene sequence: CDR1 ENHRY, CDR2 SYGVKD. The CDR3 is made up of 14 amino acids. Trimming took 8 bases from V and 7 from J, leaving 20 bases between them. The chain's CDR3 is CAIQIPTGRSGYTF. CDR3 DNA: TGTGCCATCCAAATCCCGACAGGAAGAAGTGGCTACACCTTC.

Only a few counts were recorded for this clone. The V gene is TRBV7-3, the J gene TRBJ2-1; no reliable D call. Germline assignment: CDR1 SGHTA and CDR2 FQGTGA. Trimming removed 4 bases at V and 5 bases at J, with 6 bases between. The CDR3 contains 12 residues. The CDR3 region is CASSSQNNEQFF. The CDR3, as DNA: TGTGCCAGCAGCTCTCAGAACAATGAGCAGTTCTTC.

CDR3 in DNA: TGTGCCAGCAGGTTAGTGGAACAGCAGCCCCAGCATTTT. It translates to CASRLVEQQPQHF. This sequence joins TRBV6-5 and TRBJ1-5; D not resolved. Looked up from germline, CDR1 is MNHEY and CDR2 is SVGAGI. The length of the CDR3 is 13 residues. V lost 6 bases and J lost 7, with 13 bases in between.

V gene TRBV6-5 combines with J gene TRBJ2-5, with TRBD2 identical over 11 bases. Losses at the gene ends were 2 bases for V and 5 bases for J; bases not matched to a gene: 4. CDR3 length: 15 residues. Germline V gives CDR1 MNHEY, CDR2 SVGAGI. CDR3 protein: CASSYTVAGGETQYF. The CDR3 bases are TGTGCCAGCAGTTACACCGTAGCGGGGGGGGAGACCCAGTACTTC.

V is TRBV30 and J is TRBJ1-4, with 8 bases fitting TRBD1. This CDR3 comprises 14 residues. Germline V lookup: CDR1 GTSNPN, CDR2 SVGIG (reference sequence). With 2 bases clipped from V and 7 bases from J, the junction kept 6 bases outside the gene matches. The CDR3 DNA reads TGTGCCTGGAGTAAGGGGACAGGAACTGAAAAACTGTTTTTT. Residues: CAWSKGTGTEKLFF. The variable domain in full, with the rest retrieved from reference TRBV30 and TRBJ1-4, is SQTIHQWPATLVQPVGSPLSLECTVEGTSNPNLYWYRQAAGRGLQLLFYSVGIGQISSEVPQNLSASRPQDRQFILSSKKLLLSDSGFYLCAWSKGTGTEKLFFGSGTQLSVL.

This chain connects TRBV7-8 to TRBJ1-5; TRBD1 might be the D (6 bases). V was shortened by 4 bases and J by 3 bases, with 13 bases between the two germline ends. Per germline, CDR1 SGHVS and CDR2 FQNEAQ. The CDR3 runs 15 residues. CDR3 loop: CASSSTRGSNQPQHF. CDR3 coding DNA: TGTGCCAGCAGCTCTACCAGGGGTTCCAATCAGCCCCAGCATTTT.

CDR3 amino acids: CASSITQNSNQPQHF. In DNA, the CDR3 is TGTGCCAGTAGTATTACACAGAATAGCAATCAGCCCCAGCATTTT. This chain links TRBV19 with TRBJ1-5; D is uncertain. CDR3 length: 15 amino acids. Germline lookup yields CDR1 LNHDA and CDR2 SQIVND (reference sequence). The V and J ends lost 3 bases and 0 bases respectively, with 9 bases between them.

This CDR3 reads CASSQDGSGGGQPQHF. For the CDR3, the DNA is TGTGCCAGTAGCCAGGATGGGTCAGGGGGAGGTCAGCCCCAGCATTTT. The J gene is TRBJ1-5, the V gene TRBV19; 7 nucleotides match TRBD1. V lost 6 bases, J lost 6 bases, and 14 bases stayed unmatched. Germline V gene lookup returns CDR1 LNHDA and CDR2 SQIVND (reference sequence). The CDR3 is 16 residues long.

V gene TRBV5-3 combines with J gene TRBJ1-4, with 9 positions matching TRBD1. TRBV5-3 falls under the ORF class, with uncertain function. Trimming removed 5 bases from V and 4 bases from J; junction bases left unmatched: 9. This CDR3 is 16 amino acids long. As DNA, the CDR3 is TGTGCCAGAAGTCCAAATCCGGGACAGGGTAATGAAAAACTGTTTTTT. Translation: CARSPNPGQGNEKLFF.

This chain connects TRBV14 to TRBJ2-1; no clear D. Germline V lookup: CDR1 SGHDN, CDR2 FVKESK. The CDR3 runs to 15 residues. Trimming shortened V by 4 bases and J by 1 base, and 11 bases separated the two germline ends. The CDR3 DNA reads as TGTGCCAGCAGCCTCCTTGGAGCGTCCTACAATGAGCAGTTCTTC. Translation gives CASSLLGASYNEQFF. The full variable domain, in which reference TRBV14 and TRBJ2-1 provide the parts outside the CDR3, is EAGVTQFPSHSVIEKGQTVTLRCDPISGHDNLYWYRRVMGKEIKFLLHFVKESKQDESGMPNNRFLAERTGGTYSTLKVQPAELEDSGVYFCASSLLGASYNEQFFGPGTRLTVL.

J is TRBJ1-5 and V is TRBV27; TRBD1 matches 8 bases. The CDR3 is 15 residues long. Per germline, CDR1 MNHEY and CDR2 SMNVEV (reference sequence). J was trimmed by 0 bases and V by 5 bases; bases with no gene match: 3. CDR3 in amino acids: CASSLTGVSNQPQHF. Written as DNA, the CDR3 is TGTGCCAGCAGTCTGACAGGGGTTAGCAATCAGCCCCAGCATTTT.

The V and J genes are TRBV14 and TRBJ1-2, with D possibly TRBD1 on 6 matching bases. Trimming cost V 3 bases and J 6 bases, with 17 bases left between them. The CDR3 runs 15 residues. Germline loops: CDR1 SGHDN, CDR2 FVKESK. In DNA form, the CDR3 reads TGTGCCAGCAGCCAGATAGGGGGGGGCCGTAATGGCTACACCTTC. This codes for CASSQIGGGRNGYTF. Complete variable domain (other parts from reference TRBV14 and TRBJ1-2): EAGVTQFPSHSVIEKGQTVTLRCDPISGHDNLYWYRRVMGKEIKFLLHFVKESKQDESGMPNNRFLAERTGGTYSTLKVQPAELEDSGVYFCASSQIGGGRNGYTFGSGTRLTVV.

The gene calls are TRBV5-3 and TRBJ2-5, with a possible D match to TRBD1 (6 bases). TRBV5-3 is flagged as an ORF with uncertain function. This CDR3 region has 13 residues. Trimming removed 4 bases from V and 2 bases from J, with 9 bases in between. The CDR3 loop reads CARSMDRQETQYF. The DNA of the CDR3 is TGTGCCAGAAGCATGGACAGACAAGAGACCCAGTACTTC.

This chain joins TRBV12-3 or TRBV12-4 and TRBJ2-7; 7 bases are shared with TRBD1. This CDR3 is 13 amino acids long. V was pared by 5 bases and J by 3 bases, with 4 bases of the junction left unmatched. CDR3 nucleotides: TGTGCCAGCAGTGTTACAGGGGACTACGAGCAGTACTTC. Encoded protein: CASSVTGDYEQYF.

The CDR3 loop reads CASSVAPRDRGNTEAFF. In DNA form, the CDR3 reads TGTGCCAGCAGCGTAGCGCCCCGGGACAGGGGAAACACTGAAGCTTTCTTT. The V gene is TRBV9, the J gene TRBJ1-1, with TRBD1 matching over 10 bases. Trimming took 0 bases from V and 2 from J; bases not matched to a gene: 7. This CDR3 region has 17 residues. The germline V gene has CDR1 SGDLS and CDR2 YYNGEE.

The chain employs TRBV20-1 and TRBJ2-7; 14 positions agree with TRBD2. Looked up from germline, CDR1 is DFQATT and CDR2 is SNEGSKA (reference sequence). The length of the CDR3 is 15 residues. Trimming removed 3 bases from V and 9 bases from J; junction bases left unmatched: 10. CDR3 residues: CSASPTGLAGGGQYF. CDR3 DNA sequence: TGCAGTGCTAGTCCCACCGGACTAGCGGGGGGAGGGCAGTACTTC.

The CDR3, as DNA: TGTGCCAGCAGTGATTCGTTGGGCTACACCTTC. Protein product: CASSDSLGYTF. This chain connects TRBV2 to TRBJ1-2, with D unclear. Trimming left V 3 bases short and J 8 bases short, with 7 bases between. This CDR3 spans 11 amino acids. Germline assignment: CDR1 SNHLY and CDR2 FYNNEI.

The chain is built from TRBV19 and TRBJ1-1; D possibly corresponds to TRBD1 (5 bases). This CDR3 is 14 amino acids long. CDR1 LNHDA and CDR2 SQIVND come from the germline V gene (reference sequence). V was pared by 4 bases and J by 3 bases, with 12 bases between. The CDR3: CASSRRGGDTEAFF. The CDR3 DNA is TGTGCCAGTAGTAGAAGGGGCGGGGACACTGAAGCTTTCTTT.

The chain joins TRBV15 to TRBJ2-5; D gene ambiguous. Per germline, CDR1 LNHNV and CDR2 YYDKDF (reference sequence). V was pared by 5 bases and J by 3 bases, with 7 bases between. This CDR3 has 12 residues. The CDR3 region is CATSPGEETQYF. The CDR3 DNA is TGTGCCACCAGCCCAGGTGAAGAGACCCAGTACTTC.

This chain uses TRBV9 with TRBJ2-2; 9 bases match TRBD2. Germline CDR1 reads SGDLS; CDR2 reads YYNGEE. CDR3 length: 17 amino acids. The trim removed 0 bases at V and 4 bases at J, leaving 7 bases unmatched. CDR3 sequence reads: CASSVAGAGGGTGELFF. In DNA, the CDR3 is TGTGCCAGCAGCGTAGCTGGGGCGGGAGGGGGCACCGGGGAGCTGTTTTTT.

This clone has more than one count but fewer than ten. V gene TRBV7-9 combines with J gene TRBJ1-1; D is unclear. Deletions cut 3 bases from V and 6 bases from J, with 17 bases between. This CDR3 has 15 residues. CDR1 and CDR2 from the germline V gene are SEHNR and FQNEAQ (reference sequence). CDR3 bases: TGTGCCAGCAGCTTTGACGCGGGCCGGGCCCCTGAAGCTTTCTTT. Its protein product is CASSFDAGRAPEAFF.

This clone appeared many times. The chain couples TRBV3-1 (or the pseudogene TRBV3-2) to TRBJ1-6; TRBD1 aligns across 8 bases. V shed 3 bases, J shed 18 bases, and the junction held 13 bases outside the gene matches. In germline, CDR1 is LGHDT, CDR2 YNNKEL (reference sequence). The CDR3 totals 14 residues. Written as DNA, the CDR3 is TGTGCCAGCAGCCATAATCTTGGACAGGGCTATCACCACTTT. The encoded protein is CASSHNLGQGYHHF.